These 10 T cell receptor beta chains came from one sample sequenced in a study of technical replicates of blood from four donors. Profiled with immunoSEQ multiplex PCR; TCRdb holds only in-frame clones, not every one. The sample has 65,000 to 80,000 clones, 85% to 95% seen once. Specimen: T cells isolated from PBMCs. The receptor source for this set is a human donor in good health.

The rearrangement links TRBV7-2 to TRBJ2-7, with TRBD2 matching over 8 bases. V shed 5 bases and J 4 bases; nucleotides not matched to a gene: 10. This CDR3 is 15 amino acids long. CDR1 and CDR2 (germline): SGHTA, FQGNSA. DNA of the CDR3: TGTGCCAGCAGCGGAGGGACTAGTTTTATTTACGAGCAGTACTTC. Protein: CASSGGTSFIYEQYF. Drawing the rest from reference TRBV7-2 and TRBJ2-7, the complete variable domain is GAGVSQSPSNKVTEKGKDVELRCDPISGHTALYWYRQSLGQGLEFLIYFQGNSAPDKSGLPSDRFSAERTGGSVSTLTIQRTQQEDSAVYLCASSGGTSFIYEQYFGPGTRLTVT.

This clone has only one observation. This chain links TRBV7-3 with TRBJ2-2; D call uncertain. CDR3 length equals 14 residues. Germline lookup yields CDR1 SGHTA and CDR2 FQGTGA. With 4 bases removed from V and 2 bases from J, the gap between germline ends came to 8 bases. The CDR3 sequence is CASSYELNTGELFF. Written as DNA, the CDR3 is TGTGCCAGCAGCTATGAGCTAAACACCGGGGAGCTGTTTTTT.

This clone appeared once. This chain uses TRBV28 with TRBJ1-4; 7 bases agree with TRBD1. The trim removed 4 bases at V and 8 bases at J, leaving 13 bases unmatched. The CDR3 is 16 residues long. CDR1 and CDR2 (germline): MDHEN, SYDVKM. The CDR3 loop is CASSSIRQGQGEKLFF. The CDR3, as DNA: TGTGCCAGCAGTTCAATCAGACAGGGACAAGGAGAAAAACTGTTTTTT.

The chain couples TRBV5-1 to TRBJ2-5; the D gene is possibly TRBD2 (5 bases). Per germline, CDR1 SGHRS and CDR2 YFSETQ. V was clipped by 5 bases and J by 2 bases, with 10 bases between them. This CDR3 contains 13 residues. CDR3 sequence: CASSRAAQETQYF. In DNA, the CDR3 is TGCGCCAGCAGTAGAGCGGCTCAAGAGACCCAGTACTTC.

This clone occurred once. The CDR3, as DNA: TGTGCCAGTAGTTTCCGAGGGGGCGCAGGGTACGAGCAGTACTTC. Protein product: CASSFRGGAGYEQYF. The chain is built from TRBV19 and TRBJ2-7; 7 positions match TRBD1. With V trimmed by 5 bases and J by 4 bases, 11 bases remained unmatched. Germline CDR1 LNHDA, CDR2 SQIVND (reference sequence). The CDR3 is made up of 15 amino acids.

The chain joins TRBV5-1 to TRBJ1-5; D is uncertain. CDR3 size: 13 residues. V lost 5 bases and J 7 bases, leaving 13 bases between the germline ends. Germline V lookup: CDR1 SGHRS, CDR2 YFSETQ. The CDR3 sequence is CASRVAEEQPQHF. The CDR3 DNA reads TGCGCCAGCAGGGTAGCGGAGGAACAGCCCCAGCATTTT. Full variable domain (outside the CDR3, taken from reference TRBV5-1 and TRBJ1-5): KAGVTQTPRYLIKTRGQQVTLSCSPISGHRSVSWYQQTPGQGLQFLFEYFSETQRNKGNFPGRFSGRQFSNSRSEMNVSTLELGDSALYLCASRVAEEQPQHFGDGTRLSIL.

The chain is built from TRBV6-6 and TRBJ1-2; 9 nucleotides match TRBD1. The CDR3 extends over 16 amino acids. The ends lost 2 bases at V and 4 bases at J; junction bases unmatched: 8. Germline loops: CDR1 MNHNY, CDR2 SVGAGI (reference sequence). The DNA of the CDR3 is TGTGCCAGCAGTTACCTCGACAGGGGGGCAACCTATGGCTACACCTTC. This codes for CASSYLDRGATYGYTF.

The chain has TRBV19 and TRBJ2-2, with D tentatively TRBD2 (6 bases). CDR3 length: 19 residues. CDR1 and CDR2 from the germline V gene are LNHDA and SQIVND (reference sequence). V was trimmed by 4 bases and J by 1 base, leaving 22 bases between them. The CDR3 region is CASSTRGLRPTRNTGELFF. The DNA for the CDR3 is TGTGCCAGTAGTACAAGGGGACTCCGACCAACTAGGAACACCGGGGAGCTGTTTTTT. Drawing the rest from reference TRBV19 and TRBJ2-2, the complete variable domain is DGGITQSPKYLFRKEGQNVTLSCEQNLNHDAMYWYRQDPGQGLRLIYYSQIVNDFQKGDIAEGYSVSREKKESFPLTVTSAQKNPTAFYLCASSTRGLRPTRNTGELFFGEGSRLTVL.

The rearrangement joins TRBV5-1 to TRBJ2-7; TRBD2 matches 7 bases. CDR1 is SGHRS, CDR2 YFSETQ, per germline. The CDR3 runs to 16 residues. V dropped 2 bases and J dropped 1; count of bases not matched to a gene: 9. Here the CDR3 DNA reads TGCGCCAGCAGCTTAACAATAGCGGGCGCTTCCTACGAGCAGTACTTC. Translating gives CASSLTIAGASYEQYF.

The chain employs TRBV5-4 and TRBJ1-2, with D possibly matching TRBD1 (6 bases). CDR1 is SGHNT, CDR2 YYREEE, per germline (reference sequence). This CDR3 has 14 residues. Trimming took 2 bases from V and 0 from J, leaving 8 bases between them. CDR3 nucleotides: TGTGCCAGCAGCTTTAAGGGGGCTAACTATGGCTACACCTTC. Translating gives CASSFKGANYGYTF.